The 16 T cell receptor beta chains listed next were all sequenced from one sample in a study of T cells in Graves' hyperthyroidism and ophthalmopathy (dated by TCRdb to about 2019). Receptor libraries were prepared by multiplex PCR. Sequencing used an Illumina HiSeq 2000. TCR beta CDR3 regions were amplified from RNA transcripts. For the first round of RT-PCR on the TCR CDR3, the HTBI primer set was used together with the Qiagen OneStep RT-PCR kit. TCRdb ran its own pipeline on the public reads, namely fastp trimming at Q25 and MiXCR clone calling, and kept in-frame beta chains. Rows matching on CDR3 protein sequence are summarized as one entry with the most common DNA and genes. This sample gives about 600,000 distinct CDR3 sequences in total; 13% to 15% of them show up just once. Approximately 12% of the sample is held by the ten biggest clonotypes. Sample: blood. The receptors come from a woman in her forties or fifties with Graves' ophthalmopathy.

On this clonotype: Possible read error: a much larger clone is one base away. The CDR3 DNA sequence: TGTGCCAGCAGTTCCCTGGACGGCTACAATGAGCAGTTCTTC. It encodes CASSSLDGYNEQFF. The V gene is TRBV27, the J gene TRBJ2-1; no firm D call. The CDR3 totals 14 residues. Germline loops: CDR1 MNHEY, CDR2 SMNVEV (reference sequence). The germline V and J ends were trimmed by 4 bases and 3 bases, with 10 bases remaining between them.

The chain uses TRBV20-1 and TRBJ1-6, with 7 bases that match TRBD1. Germline-derived CDR1 and CDR2 are DFQATT and SNEGSKA (reference sequence). Trimming took 3 bases from V and 0 from J; bases not matched to a gene: 8. This CDR3 is built from 17 residues. CDR3 sequence (DNA): TGCAGTGCTAGGGACCCAGGGGGTAACTCCTATAATTCACCCCTCCACTTT. Protein product: CSARDPGGNSYNSPLHF.

Of note for this clonotype: One base away lies a much larger clone, so this may be a sequencing read error. The V and J genes are TRBV11-3 and TRBJ2-5; D could derive from TRBD1 or TRBD2 (5 bases each). CDR3 size: 15 residues. The V gene's germline CDR1 is SGHNT and CDR2 YENEEA. CDR3 amino acids: CASSEEGNTQETQHF. CDR3 in DNA: TGTGCCAGCAGTGAAGAGGGGAACACCCAAGAGACCCAGCACTTC.

This clonotype was observed a handful of times. A read error may be the cause here, since a much bigger clone is one base away. The rearrangement uses TRBV30 and TRBJ2-7; the D is unclear. The germline V and J ends were trimmed by 3 bases and 4 bases, with 10 bases remaining between them. The germline V gene encodes CDR1 GTSNPN and CDR2 SVGIG (reference sequence). The CDR3 totals 12 residues. The CDR3 spells CAWRSAEYEQYF. The CDR3 nucleotides are TGTGCCTGGAGGTCGGCGGAGTACGAGCAGTACTTC.

The CDR3 loop reads CASSFREENTEAFF. In nucleotides, the CDR3 is TGCGCCAGCAGCTTCAGGGAAGAGAACACTGAAGCTTTCTTT. The chain has TRBV5-1 and TRBJ1-1, with a possible D match to TRBD1 (5 bases). In germline, CDR1 is SGHRS, CDR2 YFSETQ. The CDR3 runs 14 residues. Trimming shortened V by 2 bases and J by 1 base, and 9 bases separated the two germline ends.

The rearrangement uses TRBV5-1 and TRBJ2-1; 12 bases are a match to TRBD2. V trimming: 5 bases; J trimming: 0 bases; junction bases outside the gene matches: 24. The CDR3 is made up of 23 amino acids. The germline CDR1 and CDR2 sequences are SGHRS and YFSETQ. The CDR3 is CASRQGGGGGLAGKRSSYNEQFF. DNA for the CDR3: TGCGCCAGCAGGCAGGGGGGGGGGGGCGGACTAGCGGGAAAAAGGAGCTCCTACAATGAGCAGTTCTTC.

This clonotype was observed at least ten times. V is TRBV20-1 and J is TRBJ2-1; 10 bases are shared with TRBD1. CDR1 and CDR2 (germline): DFQATT, SNEGSKA (reference sequence). V shed 6 bases, J shed 5 bases, and the junction held 10 bases outside the gene matches. The length of the CDR3 is 15 residues. CDR3 protein: CSALSGTGDNNEQFF. CDR3 DNA sequence: TGCAGTGCCCTCTCCGGGACAGGGGATAACAATGAGCAGTTCTTC.

The table lists this clonotype with many counts. The chain joins TRBV6-2 or TRBV6-3 to TRBJ1-1; D is unresolved. Germline V lookup: CDR1 MNHEY, CDR2 SVGEGT. V was clipped by 4 bases and J by 1 base, with 7 bases between them. The CDR3 totals 13 residues. CDR3 residues: CASSFPQNTEAFF. In nucleotides, the CDR3 is TGTGCCAGCAGTTTTCCGCAGAACACTGAAGCTTTCTTT.

The table lists this clonotype with many counts. J is TRBJ2-5 and V is TRBV5-1; D possibly uses TRBD1 or TRBD2 (5 bases each). The CDR3 extends over 16 amino acids. Germline V gives CDR1 SGHRS, CDR2 YFSETQ. Between the trimmed V and J ends, which lost 4 bases and 2 bases, there was a span of 18 bases. The CDR3 loop is CASSIPGPRGQETQYF. In DNA form, the CDR3 reads TGCGCCAGCAGCATCCCGGGACCACGGGGACAAGAGACCCAGTACTTC.

This clonotype was seen at least ten times. The chain joins TRBV6-2 or TRBV6-3 to TRBJ1-2, with no clear D. The CDR3 is made up of 16 amino acids. The V gene's germline CDR1 is MNHEY and CDR2 SVGEGT. V lost 8 bases and J 6 bases, leaving 25 bases between the germline ends. The CDR3 sequence: CASYPQKPGRSNGYTF. The CDR3 DNA reads as TGTGCCAGCTACCCCCAAAAACCGGGCCGTTCCAATGGCTACACCTTC.

This clonotype came up a few times. Just one base apart from a much larger clone, this may be a read error. V usage is TRBV13 and J usage is TRBJ2-2; possibly TRBD1 or TRBD2 for D (6 bases each). The CDR3 runs 16 residues. Trimming removed 2 bases at V and 1 base at J, with 11 bases between. Germline V gives CDR1 PRHDT, CDR2 FYEKMQ (reference sequence). CDR3 residues: CASSLFGGQNTGELFF. The CDR3, as DNA: TGTGCCAGCAGCTTATTCGGGGGCCAGAACACCGGGGAGCTGTTTTTT.

As regards this clonotype: At one end, the junction sequence differs from germline, possibly due to a read error. CDR3: CASSLGAGRNAEAFF. The CDR3 nucleotides are TGTGCCAGCAGCTTGGGGGCAGGGAGGAACGCTGAAGCTTTCTTT. This chain uses TRBV28 with TRBJ1-1; a possible D gene is TRBD1 (6 bases). The CDR3 is 15 amino acids. Per the germline V gene, CDR1 is MDHEN and CDR2 is SYDVKM.

The genes are TRBV2 and TRBJ2-1; D gene uncertain. There are 13 residues in the CDR3. Looked up from germline, CDR1 is SNHLY and CDR2 is FYNNEI. V lost 2 bases and J lost 5, with 7 bases in between. The CDR3 loop is CASSELGHNEQFF. In DNA, the CDR3 is TGTGCCAGCAGTGAACTCGGACACAATGAGCAGTTCTTC. The full variable domain, its missing parts supplied by reference TRBV2 and TRBJ2-1, is EPEVTQTPSHQVTQMGQEVILRCVPISNHLYFYWYRQILGQKVEFLVSFYNNEISEKSEIFDDQFSVERPDGSNFTLKIRSTKLEDSAMYFCASSELGHNEQFFGPGTRLTVL.

The sample holds many counts of this clonotype. The rearrangement links TRBV7-9 to TRBJ2-1; 13 bases are a match to TRBD2. This CDR3 has 16 residues. Germline loops: CDR1 SEHNR, CDR2 FQNEAQ (reference sequence). J lost 8 bases, V lost 5 bases, and 9 bases had no gene match. CDR3 sequence (DNA): TGTGCCAGCAGCCAAACAGGACTAGCGGGAGACGATGAGCAGTTCTTC. As protein: CASSQTGLAGDDEQFF.

This clonotype showed up many times. The chain carries TRBV20-1 and TRBJ2-7; D possibly matches TRBD1 or TRBD2 (6 bases each). Germline V gene sequence: CDR1 DFQATT, CDR2 SNEGSKA (reference sequence). The CDR3 contains 17 residues. V gave up 0 bases and J gave up 2 bases, with 20 bases separating them. CDR3 residues: CSARDLGGRGQTYEQYF. The CDR3 nucleotides read TGCAGTGCTAGAGATCTCGGGGGCAGGGGCCAAACCTACGAGCAGTACTTC.

This clonotype was detected once. The rearrangement uses TRBV12-3 or TRBV12-4 and TRBJ1-3; D call uncertain. The CDR3 sequence is 13 residues long. Trimming took 6 bases from V and 3 from J, leaving 9 bases between them. The CDR3 nucleotides read TGTGCCAGCAGGAACTATGGTGGAAACACCATATATTTT. It codes for CASRNYGGNTIYF.